This TCR beta chain emerged from a study of blood T cell repertoires in COVID-19. This CDR3 spans 15 amino acids. The V gene's germline CDR1 is SGHVS and CDR2 FNYEAQ. V lost 4 bases, J lost 4 bases, and 8 bases stayed unmatched. Authors' methods: Counts of nucleated cells, estimated from reference gene primer amplification, were obtained. TCRdb's table, derived via immunoSEQ multiplex PCR, lists solely in-frame clones and lacks some. Clone size and the V and J calls come from that table; the DNA yielded D and trimming. Among 90,000 to 120,000 clones, more than 90% were seen once, and the ten largest hold 5.7%.

This chain links TRBV7-6 with TRBJ1-1; TRBD1 matches at 8 bases. This sequence was found in a man in his 70s with acute or convalescent COVID-19. Sequencing was done on a sample of peripheral blood. CDR3 protein: CASSSNQGQGTEAFF. Written as DNA, the CDR3 is TGTGCCAGCAGCTCGAATCAAGGACAGGGCACTGAAGCTTTCTTT.